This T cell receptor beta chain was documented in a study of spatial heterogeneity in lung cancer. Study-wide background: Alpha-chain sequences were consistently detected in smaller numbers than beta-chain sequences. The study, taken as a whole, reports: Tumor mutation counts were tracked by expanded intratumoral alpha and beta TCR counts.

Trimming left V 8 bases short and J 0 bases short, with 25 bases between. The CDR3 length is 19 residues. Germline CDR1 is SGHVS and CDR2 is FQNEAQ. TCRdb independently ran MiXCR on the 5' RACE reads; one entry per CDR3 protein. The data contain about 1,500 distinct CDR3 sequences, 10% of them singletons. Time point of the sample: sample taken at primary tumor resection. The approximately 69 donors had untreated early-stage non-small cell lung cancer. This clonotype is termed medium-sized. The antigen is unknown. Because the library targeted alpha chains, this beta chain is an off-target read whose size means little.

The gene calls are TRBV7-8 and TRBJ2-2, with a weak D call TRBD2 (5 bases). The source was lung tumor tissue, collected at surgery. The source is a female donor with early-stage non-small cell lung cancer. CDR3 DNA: TGTGCCAGCGAGAATTTGGTCCTGCCGACTAAAACGAACACCGGGGAGCTGTTTTTT. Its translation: CASENLVLPTKTNTGELFF.